This is a list of T cell receptor beta chains from one sample in a study of T cell repertoires in cytomegalovirus infection. These TCRs' antigens remain unknown. From the reads, TCRdb called clonotypes with MiXCR, one entry per CDR3 protein. The data show about 570,000 distinct CDR3 sequences, with roughly 42% seen just once and 40% to 60% held by the top ten. The input for sequencing was cultured PBMCs, taken from culture after CMV antigen stimulation. Receptors were obtained from a human donor in good health (CMV status not recorded). Some clones in this sample may be carry-over from other donors' samples. Each CDR3 is given with its conserved first and last residue. The order of the fields is J gene, V gene, CDR3 protein.

>TRBJ1-4|TRBV28
CASSLRGARGEKLFF
>TRBJ2-1|TRBV7-9
CASSPSLQGATYEQFF
>TRBJ2-1|TRBV7-2
CASSSSGRLYNEQFF
>TRBJ2-2|TRBV7-2
CASSLSGRDTGELFF
>TRBJ1-1|TRBV4-3
CASSQDVRGRAEAFF
>TRBJ2-7|TRBV10-3
CAISVQRYYEQYF
>TRBJ2-3|TRBV19
CASSMGEDLLFPDTQYF
>TRBJ1-4|TRBV28
CASSSRQGNNEKLFF
>TRBJ2-3|TRBV6-1
CASSDPSGSFDTQYF
>TRBJ2-3|TRBV12-3/TRBV12-4
CASSWAGSDTQYF
>TRBJ2-1|TRBV18
CASLPRDRGLGLSYNEQFF
>TRBJ2-5|TRBV5-1
CASSTWTAQETQYF
>TRBJ2-7|TRBV6-6
CASTDSGWYEQYF
>TRBJ1-5|TRBV10-3
CAISEGGQGGGNQPQHF